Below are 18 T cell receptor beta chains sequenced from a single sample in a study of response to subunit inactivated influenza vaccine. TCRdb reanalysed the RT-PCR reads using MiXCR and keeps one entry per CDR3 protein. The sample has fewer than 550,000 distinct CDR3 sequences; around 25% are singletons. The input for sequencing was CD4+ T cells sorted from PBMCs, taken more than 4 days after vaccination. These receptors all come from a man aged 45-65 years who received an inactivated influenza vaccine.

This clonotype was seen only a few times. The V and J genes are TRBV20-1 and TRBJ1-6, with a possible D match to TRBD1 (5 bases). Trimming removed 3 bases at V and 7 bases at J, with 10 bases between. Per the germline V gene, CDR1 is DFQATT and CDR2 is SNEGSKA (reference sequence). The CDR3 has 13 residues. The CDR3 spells CSASGRVNSPLHF. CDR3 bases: TGCAGTGCTAGCGGCAGGGTGAATTCACCCCTCCACTTT.

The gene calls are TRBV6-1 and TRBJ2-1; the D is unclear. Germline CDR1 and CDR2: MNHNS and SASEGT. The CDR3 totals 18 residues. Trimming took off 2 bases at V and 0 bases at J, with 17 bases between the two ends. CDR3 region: CASSEWATFGGSYNEQFF. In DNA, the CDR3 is TGTGCCAGCAGTGAATGGGCCACCTTTGGTGGCTCCTACAATGAGCAGTTCTTC.

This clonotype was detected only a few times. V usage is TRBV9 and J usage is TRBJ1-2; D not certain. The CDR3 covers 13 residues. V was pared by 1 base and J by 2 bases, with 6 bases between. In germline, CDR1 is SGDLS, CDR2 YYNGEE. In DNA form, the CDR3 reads TGTGCCAGCAGCGTATCCTCGAACTATGGCTACACCTTC. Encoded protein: CASSVSSNYGYTF.

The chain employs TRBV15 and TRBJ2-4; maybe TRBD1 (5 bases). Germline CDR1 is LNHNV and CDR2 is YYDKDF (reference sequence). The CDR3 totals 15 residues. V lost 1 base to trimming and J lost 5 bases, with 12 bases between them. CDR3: CATSRVVEGENIQYF. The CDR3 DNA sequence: TGTGCCACCAGCAGAGTAGTGGAAGGGGAAAACATTCAGTACTTC.

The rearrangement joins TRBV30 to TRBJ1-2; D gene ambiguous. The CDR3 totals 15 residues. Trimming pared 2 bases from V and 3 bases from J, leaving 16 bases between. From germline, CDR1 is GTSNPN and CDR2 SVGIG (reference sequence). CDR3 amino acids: CAWSTSVGSHYGYTF. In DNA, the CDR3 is TGTGCCTGGAGTACGTCGGTTGGGAGCCACTATGGCTACACCTTC.

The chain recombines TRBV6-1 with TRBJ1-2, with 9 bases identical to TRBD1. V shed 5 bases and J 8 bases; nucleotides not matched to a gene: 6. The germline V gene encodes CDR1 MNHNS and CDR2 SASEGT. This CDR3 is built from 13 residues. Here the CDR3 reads CASSRTGALGYTF. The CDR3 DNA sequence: TGTGCCAGCAGTCGGACAGGGGCTCTCGGCTACACCTTC.

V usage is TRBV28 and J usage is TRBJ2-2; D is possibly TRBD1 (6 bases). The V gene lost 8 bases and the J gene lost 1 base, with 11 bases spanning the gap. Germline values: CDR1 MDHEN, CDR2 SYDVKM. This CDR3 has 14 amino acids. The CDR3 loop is CASRTDQNTGELFF. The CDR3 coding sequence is TGTGCCAGCCGGACAGACCAGAACACCGGGGAGCTGTTTTTT.

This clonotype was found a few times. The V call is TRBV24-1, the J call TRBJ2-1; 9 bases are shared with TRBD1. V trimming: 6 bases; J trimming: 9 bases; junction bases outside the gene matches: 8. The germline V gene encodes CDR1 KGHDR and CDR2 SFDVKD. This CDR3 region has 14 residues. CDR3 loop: CATSPGQGYGEQFF. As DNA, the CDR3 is TGTGCCACCAGTCCGGGACAGGGTTATGGTGAGCAGTTCTTC.

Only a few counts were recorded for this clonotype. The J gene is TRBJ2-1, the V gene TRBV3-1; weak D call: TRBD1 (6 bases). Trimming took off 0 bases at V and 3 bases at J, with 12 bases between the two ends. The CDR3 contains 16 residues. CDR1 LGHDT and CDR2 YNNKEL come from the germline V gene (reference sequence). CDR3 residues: CASSQDSGQNYNEQFF. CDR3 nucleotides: TGTGCCAGCAGCCAAGATTCCGGACAGAACTACAATGAGCAGTTCTTC.

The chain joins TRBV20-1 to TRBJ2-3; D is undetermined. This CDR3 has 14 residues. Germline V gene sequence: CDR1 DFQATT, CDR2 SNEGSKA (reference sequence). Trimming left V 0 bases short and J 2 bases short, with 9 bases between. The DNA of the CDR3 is TGCAGTGCTAGAGATCCCCAGGCCACAGATACGCAGTATTTT. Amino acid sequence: CSARDPQATDTQYF.

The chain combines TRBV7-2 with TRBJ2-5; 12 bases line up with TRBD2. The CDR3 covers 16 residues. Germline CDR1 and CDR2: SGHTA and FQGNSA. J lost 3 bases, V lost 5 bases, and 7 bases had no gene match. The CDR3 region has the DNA TGTGCCAGCAGCCGTCGACTAGCGGGAGCTGAAGAGACCCAGTACTTC. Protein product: CASSRRLAGAEETQYF.

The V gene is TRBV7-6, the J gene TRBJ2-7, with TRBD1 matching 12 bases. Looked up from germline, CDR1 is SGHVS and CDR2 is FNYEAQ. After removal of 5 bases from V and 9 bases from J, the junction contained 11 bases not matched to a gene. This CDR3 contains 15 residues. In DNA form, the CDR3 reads TGTGCCAGCAGCCCCAGATCGGGACAGGGGGCAGGGCAGTACTTC. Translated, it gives CASSPRSGQGAGQYF.

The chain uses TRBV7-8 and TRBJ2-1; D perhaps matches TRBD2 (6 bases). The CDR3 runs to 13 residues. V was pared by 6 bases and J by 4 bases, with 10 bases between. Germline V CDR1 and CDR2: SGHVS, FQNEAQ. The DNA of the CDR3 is TGTGCCAGCAGGCTAGCGAGTTACAATGAGCAGTTCTTC. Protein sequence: CASRLASYNEQFF.

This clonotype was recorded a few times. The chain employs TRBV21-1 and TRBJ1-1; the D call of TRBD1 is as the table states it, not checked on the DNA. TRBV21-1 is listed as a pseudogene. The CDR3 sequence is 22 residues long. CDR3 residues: CASSKVLTRPGTGGRRYTEAFF. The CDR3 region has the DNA TGTGCCAGCAGCAAAGTTCTTACTCGTCCCGGGACAGGGGGCAGGAGGTACACTGAAGCTTTCTTT.

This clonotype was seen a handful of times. CDR3 nucleotides: TGTGCCAGCAGCACGAGGGAGAATGAGCAGTTCTTC. It specifies CASSTRENEQFF. The V call is TRBV7-8, the J call TRBJ2-1, with D possibly being TRBD2 (5 bases). The V end was cut by 5 bases, the J end by 7 bases, with 9 bases between. The CDR3 runs to 12 residues. Germline loops: CDR1 SGHVS, CDR2 FQNEAQ.

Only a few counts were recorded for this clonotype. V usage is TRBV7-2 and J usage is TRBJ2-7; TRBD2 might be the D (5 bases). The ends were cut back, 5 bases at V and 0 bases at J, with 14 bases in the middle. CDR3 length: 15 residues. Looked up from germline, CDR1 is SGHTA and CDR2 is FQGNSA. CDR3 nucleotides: TGTGCCAGCAGCGCCCGGAGCGGTAGCTCCTACGAGCAGTACTTC. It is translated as CASSARSGSSYEQYF.

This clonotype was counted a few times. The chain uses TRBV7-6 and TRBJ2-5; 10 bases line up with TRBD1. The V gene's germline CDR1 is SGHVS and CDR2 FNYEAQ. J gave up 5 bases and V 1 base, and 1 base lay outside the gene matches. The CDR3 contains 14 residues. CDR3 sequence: CASSLEGQGETQYF. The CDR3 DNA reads TGTGCCAGCAGCTTAGAGGGACAGGGGGAGACCCAGTACTTC.

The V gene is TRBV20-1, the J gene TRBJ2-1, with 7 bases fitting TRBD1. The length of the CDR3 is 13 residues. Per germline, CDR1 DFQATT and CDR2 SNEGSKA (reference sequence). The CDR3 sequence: CGPAGGSYNEQFF. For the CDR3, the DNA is TGCGGACCGGCAGGGGGTTCCTACAATGAGCAGTTCTTC.